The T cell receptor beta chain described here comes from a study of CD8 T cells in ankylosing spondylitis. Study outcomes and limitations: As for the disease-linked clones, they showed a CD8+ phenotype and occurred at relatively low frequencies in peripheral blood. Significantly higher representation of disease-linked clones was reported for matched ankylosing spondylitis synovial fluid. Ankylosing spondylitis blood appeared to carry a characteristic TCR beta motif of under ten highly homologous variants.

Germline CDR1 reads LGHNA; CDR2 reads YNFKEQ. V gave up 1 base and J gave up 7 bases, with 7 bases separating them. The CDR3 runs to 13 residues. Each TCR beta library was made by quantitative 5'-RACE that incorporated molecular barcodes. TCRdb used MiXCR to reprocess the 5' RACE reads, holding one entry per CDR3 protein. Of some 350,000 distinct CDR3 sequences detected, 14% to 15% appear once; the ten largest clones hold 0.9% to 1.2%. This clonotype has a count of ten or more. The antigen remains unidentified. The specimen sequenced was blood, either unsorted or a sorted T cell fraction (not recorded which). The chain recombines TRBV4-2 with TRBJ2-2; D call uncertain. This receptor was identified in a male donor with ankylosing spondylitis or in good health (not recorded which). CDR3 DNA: TGTGCCAGCAGCCAAGGCGGAGTCGGGGAGCTGTTTTTT. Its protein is CASSQGGVGELFF.